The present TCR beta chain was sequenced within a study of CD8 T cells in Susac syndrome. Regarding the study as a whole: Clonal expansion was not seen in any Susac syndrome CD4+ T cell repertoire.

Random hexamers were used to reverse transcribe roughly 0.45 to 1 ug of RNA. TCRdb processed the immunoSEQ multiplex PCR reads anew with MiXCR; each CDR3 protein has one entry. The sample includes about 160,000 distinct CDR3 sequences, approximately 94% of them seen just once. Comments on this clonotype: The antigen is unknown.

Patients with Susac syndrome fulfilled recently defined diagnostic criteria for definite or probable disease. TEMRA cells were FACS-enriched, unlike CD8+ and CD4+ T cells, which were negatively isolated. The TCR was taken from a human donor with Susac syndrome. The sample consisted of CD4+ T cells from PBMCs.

The CDR3 DNA sequence: TGTGCCAGCAGCTACGGACAGAGAAATGAAAAACTGTTTTTT. It yields the protein CASSYGQRNEKLFF. The chain links TRBV7-2 to TRBJ1-4; tentative D call: TRBD1 (6 bases). The length of the CDR3 is 14 residues. Trimming took off 4 bases at V and 5 bases at J, with 11 bases between the two ends. Looked up from germline, CDR1 is SGHTA and CDR2 is FQGNSA. The whole variable domain, remainder taken from reference TRBV7-2 and TRBJ1-4, is GAGVSQSPSNKVTEKGKDVELRCDPISGHTALYWYRQSLGQGLEFLIYFQGNSAPDKSGLPSDRFSAERTGGSVSTLTIQRTQQEDSAVYLCASSYGQRNEKLFFGSGTQLSVL.